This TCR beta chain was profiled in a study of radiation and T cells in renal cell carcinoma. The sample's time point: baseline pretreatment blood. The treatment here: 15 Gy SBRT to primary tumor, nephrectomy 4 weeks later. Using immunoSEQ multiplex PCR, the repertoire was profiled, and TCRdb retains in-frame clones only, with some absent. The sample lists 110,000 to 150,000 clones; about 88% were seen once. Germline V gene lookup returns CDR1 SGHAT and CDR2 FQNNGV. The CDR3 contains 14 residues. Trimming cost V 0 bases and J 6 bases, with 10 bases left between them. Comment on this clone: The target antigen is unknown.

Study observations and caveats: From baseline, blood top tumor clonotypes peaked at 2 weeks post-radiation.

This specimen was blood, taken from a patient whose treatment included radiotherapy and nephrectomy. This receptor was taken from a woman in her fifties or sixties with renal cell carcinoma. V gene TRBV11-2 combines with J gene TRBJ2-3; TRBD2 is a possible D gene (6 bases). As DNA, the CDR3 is TGTGCCAGCAGCTTAGAGACTAGGAGTGATACGCAGTATTTT. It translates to CASSLETRSDTQYF.